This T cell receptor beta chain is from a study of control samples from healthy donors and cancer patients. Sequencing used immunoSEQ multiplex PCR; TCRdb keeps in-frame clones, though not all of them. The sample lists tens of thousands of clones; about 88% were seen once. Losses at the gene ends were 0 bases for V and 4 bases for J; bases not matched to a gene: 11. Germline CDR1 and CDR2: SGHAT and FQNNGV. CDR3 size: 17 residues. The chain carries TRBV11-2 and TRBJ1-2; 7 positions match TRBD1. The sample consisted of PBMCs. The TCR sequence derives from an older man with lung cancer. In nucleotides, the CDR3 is TGTGCCAGCAGCTTAGATATGCGACAGGGAGAGGTCTATGGCTACACCTTC. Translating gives CASSLDMRQGEVYGYTF.